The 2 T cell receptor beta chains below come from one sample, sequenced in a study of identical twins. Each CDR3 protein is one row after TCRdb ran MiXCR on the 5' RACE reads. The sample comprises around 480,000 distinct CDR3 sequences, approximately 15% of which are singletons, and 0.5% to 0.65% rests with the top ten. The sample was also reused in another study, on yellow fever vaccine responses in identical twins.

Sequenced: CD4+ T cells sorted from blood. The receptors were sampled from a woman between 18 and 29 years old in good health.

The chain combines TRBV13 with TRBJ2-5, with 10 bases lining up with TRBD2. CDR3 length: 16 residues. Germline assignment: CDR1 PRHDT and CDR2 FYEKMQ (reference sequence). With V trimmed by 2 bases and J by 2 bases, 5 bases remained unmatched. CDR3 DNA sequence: TGTGCCAGCAGCTTAAGTACTAGCGGGGAGCAAGAGACCCAGTACTTC. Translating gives CASSLSTSGEQETQYF.

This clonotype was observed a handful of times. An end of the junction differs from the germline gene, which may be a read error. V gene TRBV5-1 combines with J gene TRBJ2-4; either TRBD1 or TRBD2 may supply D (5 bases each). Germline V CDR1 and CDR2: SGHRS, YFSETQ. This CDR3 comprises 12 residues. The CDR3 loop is CASSLEVGTRSF. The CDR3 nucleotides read TGCGCCAGCAGCTTGGAGGTGGGGACCAGGAGTTTC.